These 4 T cell receptor beta chains came from one sample sequenced in a study of shared clonotypes between healthy human individuals. Clones were sequenced by immunoSEQ multiplex PCR, and TCRdb holds only the in-frame ones, with some missing. The sample lists under 1,100,000 clones, roughly 80% occurring once. Sequenced input: memory CD4+ T cells sorted from blood. Indicated subset: CD45RA-negative fraction. These receptor sequences come from a man aged 18 to 29 in good health.

This clone was observed a single time. This CDR3 is CASSPDSNYEQYF. The CDR3 DNA follows: TGTGCCAGCTCACCGGACAGCAACTACGAGCAGTACTTC. The chain links TRBV18 to TRBJ2-7; perhaps TRBD1 as D (6 bases). V was clipped by 3 bases and J by 3 bases, with 9 bases between them. The CDR3 runs 13 residues. From germline, CDR1 is KGHSH and CDR2 LQKENI. Using reference TRBV18 and TRBJ2-7 for the parts outside the CDR3, the full variable domain is NAGVMQNPRHLVRRRGQEARLRCSPMKGHSHVYWYRQLPEEGLKFMVYLQKENIIDESGMPKERFSAEFPKEGPSILRIQQVVRGDSAAYFCASSPDSNYEQYFGPGTRLTVT.

The chain has TRBV7-2 and TRBJ2-3, with a possible D match to TRBD2 (6 bases). The CDR3 sequence is 13 residues long. Trimming took off 2 bases at V and 6 bases at J, with 9 bases between the two ends. Germline values: CDR1 SGHTA, CDR2 FQGNSA. In DNA, the CDR3 is TGTGCCAGCAGCTTACAAGCGGGTGATACGCAGTATTTT. This gives the protein CASSLQAGDTQYF.

The chain recombines TRBV19 with TRBJ2-1; 8 nucleotides agree with TRBD1. The germline CDR1 and CDR2 sequences are LNHDA and SQIVND (reference sequence). V lost 2 bases, J lost 5 bases, and 2 bases stayed unmatched. The CDR3 contains 14 residues. CDR3 protein: CASSIQGADNEQFF. The CDR3 nucleotides are TGTGCCAGTAGTATACAGGGGGCGGACAATGAGCAGTTCTTC.

This clone appeared once. V is TRBV5-1 and J is TRBJ2-7; 9 bases are a match to TRBD1. V was clipped by 0 bases and J by 2 bases; unmatched bases: 6. Looked up from germline, CDR1 is SGHRS and CDR2 is YFSETQ. The length of the CDR3 is 16 residues. DNA for the CDR3: TGCGCCAGCAGCTTGGCATTAGGACAGGGGACCTACGAGCAGTACTTC. It yields the protein CASSLALGQGTYEQYF.